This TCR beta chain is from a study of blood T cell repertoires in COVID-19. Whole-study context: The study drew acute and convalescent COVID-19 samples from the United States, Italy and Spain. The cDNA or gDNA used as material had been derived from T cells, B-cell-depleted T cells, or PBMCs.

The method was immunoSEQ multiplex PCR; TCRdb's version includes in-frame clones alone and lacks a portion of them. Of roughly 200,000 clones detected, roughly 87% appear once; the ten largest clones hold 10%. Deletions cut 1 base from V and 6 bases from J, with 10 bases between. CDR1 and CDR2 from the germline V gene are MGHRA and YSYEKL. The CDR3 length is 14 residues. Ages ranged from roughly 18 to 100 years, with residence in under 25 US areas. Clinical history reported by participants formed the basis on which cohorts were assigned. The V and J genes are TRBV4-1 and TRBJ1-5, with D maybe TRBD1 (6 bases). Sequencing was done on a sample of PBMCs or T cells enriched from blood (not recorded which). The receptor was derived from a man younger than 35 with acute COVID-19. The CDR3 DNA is TGCGCCAGCAGCCAAGCGGGGGGCAGTCAGCCCCAGCATTTT. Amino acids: CASSQAGGSQPQHF.